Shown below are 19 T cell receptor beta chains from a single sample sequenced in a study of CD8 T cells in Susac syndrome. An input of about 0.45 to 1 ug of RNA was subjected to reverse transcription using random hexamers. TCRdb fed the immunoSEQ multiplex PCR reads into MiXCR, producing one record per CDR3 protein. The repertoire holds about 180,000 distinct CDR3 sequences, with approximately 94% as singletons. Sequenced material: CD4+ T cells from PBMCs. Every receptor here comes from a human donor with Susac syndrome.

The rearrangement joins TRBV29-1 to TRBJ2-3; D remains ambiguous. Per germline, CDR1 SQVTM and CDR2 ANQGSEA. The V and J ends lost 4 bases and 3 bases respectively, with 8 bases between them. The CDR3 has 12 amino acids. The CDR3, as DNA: TGCAGCGTTGGCACCCAAACAGATACGCAGTATTTT. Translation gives CSVGTQTDTQYF.

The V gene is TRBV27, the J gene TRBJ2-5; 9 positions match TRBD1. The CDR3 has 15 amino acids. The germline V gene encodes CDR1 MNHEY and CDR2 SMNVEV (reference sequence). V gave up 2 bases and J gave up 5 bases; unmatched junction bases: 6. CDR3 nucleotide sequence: TGTGCCAGCAGTTTAAGACAGGGGGGATGGGAGACCCAGTACTTC. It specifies CASSLRQGGWETQYF.

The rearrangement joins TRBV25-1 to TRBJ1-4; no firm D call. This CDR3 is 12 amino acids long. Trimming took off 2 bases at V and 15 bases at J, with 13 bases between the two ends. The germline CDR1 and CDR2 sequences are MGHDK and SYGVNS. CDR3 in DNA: TGTGCCAGCAGTGAAGGATACGGGAGAGTGTTTTTT. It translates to CASSEGYGRVFF. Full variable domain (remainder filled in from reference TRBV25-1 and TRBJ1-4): EADIYQTPRYLVIGTGKKITLECSQTMGHDKMYWYQQDPGMELHLIHYSYGVNSTEKGDLSSESTVSRIRTEHFPLTLESARPSHTSQYLCASSEGYGRVFFGSGTQLSVL.

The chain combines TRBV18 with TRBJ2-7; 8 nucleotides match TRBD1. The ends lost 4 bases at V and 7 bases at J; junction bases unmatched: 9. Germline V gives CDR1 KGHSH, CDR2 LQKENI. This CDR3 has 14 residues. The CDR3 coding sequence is TGTGCCAGCTCACAAAGGACAGGGCAAGTTGAGCAGTACTTC. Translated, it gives CASSQRTGQVEQYF.

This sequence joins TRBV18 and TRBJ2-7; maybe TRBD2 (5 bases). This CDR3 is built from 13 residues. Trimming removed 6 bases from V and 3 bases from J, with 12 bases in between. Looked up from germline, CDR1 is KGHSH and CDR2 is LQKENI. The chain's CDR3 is CASSQDGNYEQYF. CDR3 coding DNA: TGTGCCAGCTCCCAGGACGGGAACTACGAGCAGTACTTC.

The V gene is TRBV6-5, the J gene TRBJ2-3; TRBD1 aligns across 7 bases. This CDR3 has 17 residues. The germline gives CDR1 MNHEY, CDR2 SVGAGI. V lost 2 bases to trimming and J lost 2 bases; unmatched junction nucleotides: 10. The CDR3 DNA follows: TGTGCCAGCAGTTACGCCGGGACAGAAGGGCTCACAGATACGCAGTATTTT. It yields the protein CASSYAGTEGLTDTQYF.

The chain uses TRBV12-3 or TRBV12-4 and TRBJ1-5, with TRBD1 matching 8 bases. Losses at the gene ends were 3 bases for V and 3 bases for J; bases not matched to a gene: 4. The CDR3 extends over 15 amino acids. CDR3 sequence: CASSFGQGANQPQHF. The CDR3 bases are TGTGCCAGCAGTTTCGGGCAGGGGGCCAATCAGCCCCAGCATTTT.

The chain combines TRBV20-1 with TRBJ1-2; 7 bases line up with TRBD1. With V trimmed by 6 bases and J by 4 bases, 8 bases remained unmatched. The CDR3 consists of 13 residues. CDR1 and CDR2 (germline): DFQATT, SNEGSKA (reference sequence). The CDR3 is CSASAGQVYGYTF. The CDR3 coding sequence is TGCAGTGCGTCCGCCGGACAGGTCTATGGCTACACCTTC.

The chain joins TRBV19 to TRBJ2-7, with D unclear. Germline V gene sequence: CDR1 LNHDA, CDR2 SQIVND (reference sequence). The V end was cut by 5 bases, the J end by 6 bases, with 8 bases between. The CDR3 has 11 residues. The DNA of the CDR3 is TGTGCCAGTAGTGCCTCCCGCGAGCAGTACTTC. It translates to CASSASREQYF.

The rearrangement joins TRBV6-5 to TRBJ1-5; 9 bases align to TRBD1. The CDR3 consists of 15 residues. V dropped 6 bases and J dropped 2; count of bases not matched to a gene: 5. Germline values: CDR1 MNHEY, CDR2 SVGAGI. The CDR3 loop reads CASRTGGGGNQPQHF. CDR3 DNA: TGTGCCAGCAGAACAGGGGGCGGTGGCAATCAGCCCCAGCATTTT.

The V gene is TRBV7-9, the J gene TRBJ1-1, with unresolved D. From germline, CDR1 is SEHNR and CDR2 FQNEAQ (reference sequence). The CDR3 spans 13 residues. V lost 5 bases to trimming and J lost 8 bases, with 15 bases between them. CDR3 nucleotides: TGTGCCAGCAGCCCTATATCGCTAGGGGAAGCTTTCTTT. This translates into CASSPISLGEAFF.

The chain's CDR3 is CASSLVGSPDTQYF. Here the CDR3 DNA reads TGTGCCAGCAGCTTGGTGGGGAGCCCAGATACGCAGTATTTT. The chain employs TRBV5-6 and TRBJ2-3, with D possibly being TRBD2 (5 bases). Deletions cut 0 bases from V and 4 bases from J, with 9 bases between. The CDR3 covers 14 residues. CDR1 SGHDT and CDR2 YYEEEE come from the germline V gene.

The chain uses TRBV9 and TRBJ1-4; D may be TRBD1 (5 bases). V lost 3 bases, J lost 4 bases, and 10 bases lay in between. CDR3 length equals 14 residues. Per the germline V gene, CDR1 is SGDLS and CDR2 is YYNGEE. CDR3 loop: CASSEQVLNEKLFF. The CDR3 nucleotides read TGTGCCAGCAGCGAACAGGTCCTTAATGAAAAACTGTTTTTT.

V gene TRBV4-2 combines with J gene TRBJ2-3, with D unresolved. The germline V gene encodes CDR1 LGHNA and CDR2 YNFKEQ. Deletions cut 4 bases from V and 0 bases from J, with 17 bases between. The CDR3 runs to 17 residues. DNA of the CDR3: TGTGCCAGCAGCCCCCTCCTGGTCTCGGCTAGCACAGATACGCAGTATTTT. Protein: CASSPLLVSASTDTQYF.

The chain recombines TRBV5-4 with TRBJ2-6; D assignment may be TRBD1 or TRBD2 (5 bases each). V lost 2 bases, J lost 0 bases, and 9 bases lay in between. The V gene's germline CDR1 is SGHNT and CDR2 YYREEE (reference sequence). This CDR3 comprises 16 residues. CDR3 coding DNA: TGTGCCAGCAGCTTTAAGGGGAGCTCTGGGGCCAACGTCCTGACTTTC. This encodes CASSFKGSSGANVLTF.

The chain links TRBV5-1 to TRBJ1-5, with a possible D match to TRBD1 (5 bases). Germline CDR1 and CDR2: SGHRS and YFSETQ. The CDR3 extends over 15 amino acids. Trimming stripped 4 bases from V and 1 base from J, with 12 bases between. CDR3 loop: CASSPGEGSNQPQHF. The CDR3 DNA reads TGCGCCAGCAGCCCGGGGGAGGGAAGCAATCAGCCCCAGCATTTT.

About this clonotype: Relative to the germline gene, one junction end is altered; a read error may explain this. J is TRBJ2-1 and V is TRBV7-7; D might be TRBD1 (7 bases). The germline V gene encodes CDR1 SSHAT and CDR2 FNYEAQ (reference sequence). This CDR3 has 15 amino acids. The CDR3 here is CASSLNRGLGYEQFF. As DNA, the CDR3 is TGTGCTAGCAGCTTAAACAGGGGACTGGGCTATGAGCAGTTCTTC.

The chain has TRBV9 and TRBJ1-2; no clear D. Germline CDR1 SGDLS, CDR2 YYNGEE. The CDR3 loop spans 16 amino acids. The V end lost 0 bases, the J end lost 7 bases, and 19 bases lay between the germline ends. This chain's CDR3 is CASSVATMGPLSGYTF. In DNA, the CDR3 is TGTGCCAGCAGCGTAGCTACTATGGGCCCTCTTTCTGGCTACACCTTC.

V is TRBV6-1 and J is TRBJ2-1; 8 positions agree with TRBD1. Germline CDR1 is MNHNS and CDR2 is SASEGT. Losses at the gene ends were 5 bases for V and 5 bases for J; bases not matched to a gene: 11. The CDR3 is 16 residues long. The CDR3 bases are TGTGCCAGCAGTCGATGGCGGCAGGGGGCAAACAATGAGCAGTTCTTC. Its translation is CASSRWRQGANNEQFF.